Presented here are 8 T cell receptor beta chains from one specimen sequenced in a study of T cells in Graves' hyperthyroidism and ophthalmopathy. RNA transcripts provided the source from which TCR beta CDR3 regions were amplified. The study used the HTBI primer set for a first-round RT-PCR of the TCR CDR3. In TCRdb, the multiplex PCR reads were re-called with MiXCR into one record per CDR3 protein. This sample has 250,000 to 300,000 distinct CDR3 sequences, with about an eighth found just once. Sequenced: blood. Source of these receptors: a woman aged 30 to 39 with Graves' hyperthyroidism that later progressed to Graves' ophthalmopathy.

Of note for this clonotype: At one end the junction does not follow the germline gene, possibly because of a read error. V usage is TRBV28 and J usage is TRBJ2-7, with D tentatively TRBD1 or TRBD2 (5 bases each). The CDR3 extends over 14 amino acids. Germline lookup yields CDR1 MDHEN and CDR2 SYDVKM. The CDR3 sequence: CATTSGTAAYGQYF. DNA of the CDR3: TGTGCCACCACTTCCGGGACGGCGGCCTACGGGCAGTACTTC.

This clonotype was recorded at least ten times. The chain employs TRBV3-1 and TRBJ1-3; D is possibly TRBD1 (6 bases). The V gene lost 2 bases and the J gene lost 6 bases, with 11 bases spanning the gap. The germline CDR1 and CDR2 sequences are LGHDT and YNNKEL (reference sequence). The length of the CDR3 is 14 residues. The CDR3 region is CASSQTDSLNTIYF. The CDR3 region has the DNA TGTGCCAGCAGCCAAACGGACAGCCTAAACACCATATATTTT.

This clonotype was recorded at least ten times. The V and J genes are TRBV2 and TRBJ2-1; D might be TRBD2 (5 bases). This CDR3 has 15 residues. Germline V lookup: CDR1 SNHLY, CDR2 FYNNEI. V shed 2 bases and J shed 0 bases, with 8 bases lying between them. The CDR3 sequence: CASSEWAGSYNEQFF. CDR3 coding DNA: TGTGCCAGCAGTGAATGGGCGGGCTCCTACAATGAGCAGTTCTTC.

V usage is TRBV5-6 and J usage is TRBJ2-7, with 10 bases lining up with TRBD2. The germline gives CDR1 SGHDT, CDR2 YYEEEE. CDR3 length: 15 amino acids. Germline trimming cut 2 bases from V and 5 bases from J; bases unmatched to any gene: 7. CDR3 sequence: CASSFLLAGAHEQYF. The CDR3 bases are TGTGCCAGCAGCTTTTTGCTAGCGGGAGCTCACGAGCAGTACTTC.

This clonotype was picked up many times. The rearrangement joins TRBV3-1 to TRBJ1-4; a possible D gene is TRBD1 (5 bases). The CDR3 is 16 residues long. V lost 0 bases, J lost 5 bases, and 13 bases lay in between. Germline lookup yields CDR1 LGHDT and CDR2 YNNKEL (reference sequence). CDR3 sequence: CASSQDPQGWNEKLFF. The CDR3 DNA sequence: TGTGCCAGCAGCCAAGATCCCCAGGGATGGAATGAAAAACTGTTTTTT.

This clonotype was counted at least ten times. The chain joins TRBV30 to TRBJ1-6; maybe TRBD1 (6 bases). Germline assignment: CDR1 GTSNPN and CDR2 SVGIG (reference sequence). Trimming stripped 5 bases from V and 9 bases from J, with 11 bases between. The CDR3 contains 12 residues. Here the CDR3 reads CAWVIGGSPLHF. The CDR3 bases are TGTGCCTGGGTGATAGGGGGTTCACCCCTCCACTTT.

This clonotype was counted many times. The chain joins TRBV20-1 to TRBJ1-1, with D perhaps TRBD1 (5 bases). Deletions cut 3 bases from V and 0 bases from J, with 14 bases between. Per germline, CDR1 DFQATT and CDR2 SNEGSKA (reference sequence). The CDR3 is made up of 15 amino acids. The CDR3 sequence is CSARPSGRMNTEAFF. In nucleotides, the CDR3 is TGCAGTGCTAGGCCCTCGGGACGGATGAACACTGAAGCTTTCTTT.

This clonotype has ten or more counts. The rearrangement links TRBV7-2 to TRBJ1-5; D not certain. CDR1 and CDR2 (germline): SGHTA, FQGNSA. V gave up 1 base and J gave up 7 bases, with 14 bases separating them. This CDR3 spans 15 amino acids. The CDR3 DNA reads as TGTGCCAGCAGCTTAGACCCCAGCGGGGTACAGCCCCAGCATTTT. Protein: CASSLDPSGVQPQHF.